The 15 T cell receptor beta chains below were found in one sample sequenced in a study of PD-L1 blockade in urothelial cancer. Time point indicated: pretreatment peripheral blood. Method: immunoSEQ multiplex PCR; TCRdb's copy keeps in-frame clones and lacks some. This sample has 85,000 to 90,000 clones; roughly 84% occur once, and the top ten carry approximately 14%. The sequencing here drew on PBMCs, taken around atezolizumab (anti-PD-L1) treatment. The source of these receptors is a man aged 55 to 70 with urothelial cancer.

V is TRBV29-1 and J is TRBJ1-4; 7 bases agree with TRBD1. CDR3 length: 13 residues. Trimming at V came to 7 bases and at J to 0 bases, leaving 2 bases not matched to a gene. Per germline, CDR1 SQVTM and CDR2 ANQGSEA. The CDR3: CSAGTATNEKLFF. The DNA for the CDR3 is TGCAGCGCCGGGACAGCAACTAATGAAAAACTGTTTTTT.

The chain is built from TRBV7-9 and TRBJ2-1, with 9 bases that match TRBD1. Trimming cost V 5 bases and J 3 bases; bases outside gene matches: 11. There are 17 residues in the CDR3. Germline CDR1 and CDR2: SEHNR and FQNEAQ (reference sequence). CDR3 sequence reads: CASSPHPRQGDYNEQFF. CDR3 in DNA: TGTGCCAGCAGCCCCCACCCGCGACAGGGGGACTACAATGAGCAGTTCTTC.

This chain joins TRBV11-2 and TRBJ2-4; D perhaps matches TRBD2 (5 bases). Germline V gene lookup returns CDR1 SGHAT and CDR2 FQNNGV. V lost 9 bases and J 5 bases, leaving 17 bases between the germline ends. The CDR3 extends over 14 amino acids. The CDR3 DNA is TGTGCCAGTCGGAGGACCGCTCCGGAAAACATTCAGTACTTC. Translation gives CASRRTAPENIQYF.

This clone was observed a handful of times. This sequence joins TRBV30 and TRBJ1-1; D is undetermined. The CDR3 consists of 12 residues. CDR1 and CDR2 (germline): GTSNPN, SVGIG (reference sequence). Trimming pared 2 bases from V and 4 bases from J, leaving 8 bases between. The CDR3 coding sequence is TGTGCCTGGAGTCGTGTAATCACTGAAGCTTTCTTT. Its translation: CAWSRVITEAFF.

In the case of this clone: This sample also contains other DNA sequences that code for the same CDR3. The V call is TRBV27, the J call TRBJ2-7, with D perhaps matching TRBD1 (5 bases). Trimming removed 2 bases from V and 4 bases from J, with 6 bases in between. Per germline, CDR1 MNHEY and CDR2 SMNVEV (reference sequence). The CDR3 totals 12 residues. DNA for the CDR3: TGTGCCAGCAGTTTACAGGGTTACGAGCAGTACTTC. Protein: CASSLQGYEQYF.

CDR3 loop: CASSLAGTGESGYTF. The DNA for the CDR3 is TGCGCCAGCAGCTTGGCCGGGACAGGGGAGAGCGGCTACACCTTC. The chain recombines TRBV5-1 with TRBJ1-2; 10 nucleotides agree with TRBD1. Per germline, CDR1 SGHRS and CDR2 YFSETQ. The CDR3 runs to 15 residues. The V gene end was trimmed by 0 bases and the J gene end by 8 bases; junction bases not matched to a gene: 7.

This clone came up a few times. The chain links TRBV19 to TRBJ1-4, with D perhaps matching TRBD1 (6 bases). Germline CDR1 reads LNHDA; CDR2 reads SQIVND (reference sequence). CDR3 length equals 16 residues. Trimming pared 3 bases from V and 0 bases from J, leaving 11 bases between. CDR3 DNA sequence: TGTGCCAGTAGTATTAGGGGGAGACCAACTAATGAAAAACTGTTTTTT. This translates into CASSIRGRPTNEKLFF.

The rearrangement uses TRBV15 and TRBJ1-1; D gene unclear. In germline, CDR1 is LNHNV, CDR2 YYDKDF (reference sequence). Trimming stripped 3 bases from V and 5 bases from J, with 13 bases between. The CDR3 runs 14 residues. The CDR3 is CATSRPRVRTEAFF. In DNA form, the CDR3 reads TGTGCCACCAGCAGGCCCCGGGTTAGAACTGAAGCTTTCTTT.

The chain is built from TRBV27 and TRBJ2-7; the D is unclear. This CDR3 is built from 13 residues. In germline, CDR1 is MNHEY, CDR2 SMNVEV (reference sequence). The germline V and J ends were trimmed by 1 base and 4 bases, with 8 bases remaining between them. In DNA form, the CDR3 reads TGTGCCAGCAGTTTATTTCGTCGGTACGAGCAGTACTTC. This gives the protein CASSLFRRYEQYF.

CDR3 amino acids: CASRVGQEESGYTF. The CDR3 DNA is TGTGCCAGCAGGGTGGGACAGGAGGAATCTGGCTACACCTTC. The V and J genes are TRBV6-6 and TRBJ1-2; 8 positions match TRBD1. V gave up 6 bases and J gave up 7 bases; unmatched junction bases: 10. This CDR3 comprises 14 residues. Per germline, CDR1 MNHNY and CDR2 SVGAGI (reference sequence).

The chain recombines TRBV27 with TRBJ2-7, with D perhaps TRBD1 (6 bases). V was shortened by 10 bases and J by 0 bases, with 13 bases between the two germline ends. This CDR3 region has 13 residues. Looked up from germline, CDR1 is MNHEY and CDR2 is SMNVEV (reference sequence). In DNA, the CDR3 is TGTGCCACATACAGGGTGGGCTCCTACGAGCAGTACTTC. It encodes CATYRVGSYEQYF.

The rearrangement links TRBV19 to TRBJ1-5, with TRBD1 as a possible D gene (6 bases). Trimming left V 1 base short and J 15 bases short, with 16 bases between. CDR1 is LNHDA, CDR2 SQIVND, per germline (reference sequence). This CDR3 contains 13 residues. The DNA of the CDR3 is TGTGCCAGTAGTATAGCCGTGACAGGCTCGAGGCATTTT. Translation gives CASSIAVTGSRHF.

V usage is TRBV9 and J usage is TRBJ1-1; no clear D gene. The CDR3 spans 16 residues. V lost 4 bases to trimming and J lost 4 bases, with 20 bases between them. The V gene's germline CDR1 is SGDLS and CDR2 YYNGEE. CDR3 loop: CASSSRPGSEGTEAFF. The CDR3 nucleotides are TGTGCCAGCAGCTCTCGACCCGGGTCTGAGGGCACTGAAGCTTTCTTT. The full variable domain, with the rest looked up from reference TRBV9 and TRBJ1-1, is DSGVTQTPKHLITATGQRVTLRCSPRSGDLSVYWYQQSLDQGLQFLIQYYNGEERAKGNILERFSAQQFPDLHSELNLSSLELGDSALYFCASSSRPGSEGTEAFFGQGTRLTVV.

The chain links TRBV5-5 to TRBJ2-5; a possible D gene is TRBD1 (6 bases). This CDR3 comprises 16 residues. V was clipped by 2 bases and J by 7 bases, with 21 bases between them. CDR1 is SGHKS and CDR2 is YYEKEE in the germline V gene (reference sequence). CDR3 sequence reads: CASSFGDRDTKRTQYF. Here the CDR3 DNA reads TGTGCCAGCAGCTTTGGAGACCGGGACACAAAAAGGACCCAGTACTTC.

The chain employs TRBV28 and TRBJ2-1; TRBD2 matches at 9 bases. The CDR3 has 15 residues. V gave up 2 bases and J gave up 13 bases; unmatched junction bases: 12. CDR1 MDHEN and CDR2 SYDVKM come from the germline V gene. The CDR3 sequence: CASSLPGLAGFGQFF. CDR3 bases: TGTGCCAGCAGTTTACCTGGGCTAGCGGGATTTGGCCAGTTCTTC.